Shown below are 9 T cell receptor beta chains from a single sample sequenced in a study of cytomegalovirus exposure and HLA in healthy donors. PCR was performed using 60 Vbeta and 13 Jbeta primers. Here immunoSEQ multiplex PCR was the method, and the copy in TCRdb shows in-frame clones only, minus some. The table shows 150,000 to 200,000 clones, with roughly 80% occurring only once. The sample consisted of PBMCs. All receptors come from a woman between 45 and 65 years old in good health and CMV-seronegative.

The gene calls are TRBV7-2 and TRBJ2-5; 11 bases fit TRBD1. Germline values: CDR1 SGHTA, CDR2 FQGNSA. V lost 4 bases to trimming and J lost 4 bases; unmatched junction nucleotides: 8. This CDR3 is 16 amino acids long. The CDR3 protein is CASSYRDRGKGETQYF. CDR3 sequence (DNA): TGTGCCAGCAGCTACCGGGACAGGGGGAAGGGAGAGACCCAGTACTTC.

The count of this clone is one. The gene calls are TRBV5-1 and TRBJ2-5; a possible D gene is TRBD2 (6 bases). The last part of the DNA fits TRBJ2-7 better; the J call may be wrong. Germline CDR1 SGHRS, CDR2 YFSETQ. This CDR3 spans 15 amino acids. Written as DNA, the CDR3 is TGCGCCAGCAGGGAGGGGACGGCCTCGCCCTACGAGCAGTACTTC. Protein: CASREGTASPYEQYF.

This chain connects TRBV7-3 to TRBJ1-2; D gene uncertain. The germline CDR1 and CDR2 sequences are SGHTA and FQGTGA. Between the trimmed V and J ends, which lost 3 bases and 10 bases, there was a span of 15 bases. CDR3 size: 13 residues. The CDR3 is CASSFDPAGPYTF. The CDR3 region has the DNA TGTGCCAGCAGCTTTGACCCCGCAGGTCCCTACACCTTC.

The chain links TRBV9 to TRBJ2-7; 9 bases line up with TRBD1. CDR3 length equals 16 residues. Germline CDR1 and CDR2: SGDLS and YYNGEE. Germline trimming cut 0 bases from V and 4 bases from J; bases unmatched to any gene: 8. The CDR3 protein is CASSVGGGQGPYEQYF. DNA of the CDR3: TGTGCCAGCAGCGTAGGGGGGGGACAGGGCCCTTACGAGCAGTACTTC. Using reference TRBV9 and TRBJ2-7 for the parts outside the CDR3, the full variable domain is DSGVTQTPKHLITATGQRVTLRCSPRSGDLSVYWYQQSLDQGLQFLIQYYNGEERAKGNILERFSAQQFPDLHSELNLSSLELGDSALYFCASSVGGGQGPYEQYFGPGTRLTVT.

The V gene is TRBV15, the J gene TRBJ1-5; D is perhaps TRBD1 (5 bases). The germline V gene has CDR1 LNHNV and CDR2 YYDKDF (reference sequence). V was cut by 3 bases and J by 5 bases, with 14 bases left in between. The CDR3 spans 15 residues. CDR3 loop: CATSRVTGDYQPQHF. CDR3 coding DNA: TGTGCCACCAGCAGGGTCACAGGAGACTATCAGCCCCAGCATTTT.

The gene calls are TRBV7-2 and TRBJ2-7, with 9 nucleotides matching TRBD2. Germline V gene data show CDR1 as SGHTA and CDR2 as FQGNSA. The CDR3 is 16 residues long. Losses at the gene ends were 0 bases for V and 7 bases for J; bases not matched to a gene: 10. The chain's CDR3 is CASSLAPSGGLREQYF. CDR3 DNA: TGTGCCAGCAGCTTAGCTCCGAGCGGGGGGTTGAGAGAGCAGTACTTC.

This chain joins TRBV7-2 and TRBJ2-7; no definite D call. Per the germline V gene, CDR1 is SGHTA and CDR2 is FQGNSA. Trimming cost V 2 bases and J 0 bases, with 11 bases left between them. The CDR3 consists of 15 residues. CDR3 nucleotides: TGTGCCAGCAGCTTAACAAAACAGACCTCCTACGAGCAGTACTTC. Its translation: CASSLTKQTSYEQYF.

In nucleotides, the CDR3 is TGCGCCAGCAGCTTGAGAGTAGCGGGAGTGACCTACGAGCAGTACTTC. It translates to CASSLRVAGVTYEQYF. The V call is TRBV5-1, the J call TRBJ2-7; TRBD2 matches at 9 bases. Per germline, CDR1 SGHRS and CDR2 YFSETQ. J lost 2 bases, V lost 1 base, and 7 bases had no gene match. There are 16 residues in the CDR3.

The chain is built from TRBV5-1 and TRBJ1-4; 9 bases line up with TRBD1. Germline loops: CDR1 SGHRS, CDR2 YFSETQ. Losses at the gene ends were 2 bases for V and 5 bases for J; bases not matched to a gene: 1. The CDR3 extends over 14 amino acids. Here the CDR3 DNA reads TGCGCCAGCAGCTTAGGGACAGGGAATGAAAAACTGTTTTTT. Amino acids: CASSLGTGNEKLFF.